These 4 T cell receptor beta chains were sequenced from one sample in a study of control samples from healthy donors and cancer patients. Sequenced by immunoSEQ multiplex PCR; TCRdb stores in-frame clones only, minus some. This table holds 130,000 or so clones, roughly 94% found once. The sample consisted of PBMCs. The receptors were sampled from a man in his sixties with colorectal cancer.

The V gene is TRBV20-1, the J gene TRBJ1-5; D perhaps matches TRBD1 (5 bases). The CDR3 contains 15 residues. The germline V gene has CDR1 DFQATT and CDR2 SNEGSKA (reference sequence). Between the trimmed V and J ends, which lost 6 bases and 5 bases, there was a span of 20 bases. In DNA form, the CDR3 reads TGCAGTGCCAGTAGGGGCCCCGGGAATGATCAGCCCCAGCATTTT. Protein: CSASRGPGNDQPQHF.

The DNA for the CDR3 is TGTGCCAGCAGTGAAGCCCCATTTGTGGGATCTGAAGAGACCCAGTACTTC. It yields the protein CASSEAPFVGSEETQYF. V gene TRBV6-1 combines with J gene TRBJ2-5; D remains unclear. V was trimmed by 0 bases and J by 3 bases, leaving 17 bases between them. The germline V gene has CDR1 MNHNS and CDR2 SASEGT. The CDR3 totals 17 residues.

The chain joins TRBV12-3 or TRBV12-4 to TRBJ1-2; 9 bases are shared with TRBD1. Trimming took 8 bases from V and 9 from J; bases not matched to a gene: 10. The CDR3 is 13 amino acids. As DNA, the CDR3 is TGTGCCAGCGCTCGTACAGGGGGCTTGAGCTACACCTTC. It codes for CASARTGGLSYTF.

This clone came up once. The chain couples TRBV21-1 to TRBJ2-1; the D call TRBD2 from the table was never checked on the DNA. TRBV21-1 is shown as a pseudogene. The CDR3 spans 12 residues. CDR3 coding DNA: TGTGCCAGCGCACGGGTGTCCAATGAGCAGTTCTTC. Its translation: CASARVSNEQFF.